A selection of T cell receptor beta chains follows, all from one sample in a study of spatial heterogeneity in lung cancer. TCRdb re-derived calls from the 5' RACE reads in MiXCR, one entry per CDR3 protein. The profile shows around 26,000 distinct CDR3 sequences, around 7% of them singletons. This material consisted of PBMCs, taken at surgery. All receptors come from a male donor with early-stage non-small cell lung cancer. CDR3s include the opening cysteine and the closing phenylalanine or tryptophan. A D gene is named only where the DNA matches it firmly. Part of the rows lack a size; the others show once, few, many or a class for expanded clones.

j_call d_call v_call clone_size cdr3_nt cdr3_aa
TRBJ2-3 TRBD2 TRBV20-1 many TGCAGTGCTGGGAATCCGGGACTAGCGGGAGACCTGCGCACAGATACGCAGTATTTT CSAGNPGLAGDLRTDTQYF
TRBJ1-1 . TRBV12-5 . TGTGCTAGTGGTTTGACAGCCAAAGCTTTCTTT CASGLTAKAFF
TRBJ1-6 TRBD1 TRBV4-2 many TGTGCCAGCAGCCAAGAGACAGGGGGCTTGGATTCACCCCTCCACTTT CASSQETGGLDSPLHF
TRBJ2-3 TRBD2 TRBV20-1 many TGCAGTGCCCTTACCCCCAAGCGGGAGGAAGGCACAGATACGCAGTATTTT CSALTPKREEGTDTQYF
TRBJ2-1 TRBD2 TRBV20-1 . TGCAGTGCTAGCCGACTAGCGGGAGGGGGAAACAATGAGCAGTTCTTC CSASRLAGGGNNEQFF
TRBJ2-4 . TRBV28 many TGTGCCAGCAGCCCAAGCTCAGGGTCTCTAGCCAAAAACATTCAGTACTTC CASSPSSGSLAKNIQYF
TRBJ1-5 . TRBV12-5 few TGTGCTAGTGGTTTGGCGGGTGTTTGGCAGCCCCAGCATTTT CASGLAGVWQPQHF
TRBJ1-4 TRBD1 TRBV20-1 many TGCAGTGCATACCGTACAGGGGGCACTAATGAAAAACTGTTTTTT CSAYRTGGTNEKLFF
TRBJ1-2 . TRBV14 . TGTGCCAGCAGCCAAGCGGTTAGCAATAACTATGGCTACACCTTC CASSQAVSNNYGYTF
TRBJ1-5 . TRBV20-1 medium-sized TGCAGTGCTATCCGAGGGGGGGCGAGTCAGCCCCAGCATTTT CSAIRGGASQPQHF
TRBJ1-4 TRBD1 TRBV27 few TGTGCCAGCAGACTTACGGACAGGGCGGGGGAAAAACTGTTTTTT CASRLTDRAGEKLFF
TRBJ2-3 . TRBV11-2 many TGTGCCAGCAGCTTAGATCAGCGGTCAGATACGCAGTATTTT CASSLDQRSDTQYF
TRBJ2-2 . TRBV7-8 many TGTGCCAGCAGTGCGTCAGACCGGGGGCTGTTTTTT CASSASDRGLFF
TRBJ2-1 . TRBV9 medium-sized TGTGCCAGCAGCGTAGATCGGGTAGACTACAATGAGCAGTTCTTC CASSVDRVDYNEQFF
TRBJ1-4 . TRBV6-1 few TGTGCCAGCCTTCTCAAGGGGCCGAAACTGTTTTTT CASLLKGPKLFF
TRBJ2-6 TRBD1 TRBV6-1 . TGTGCCAGCACGACAGGGTCGAGCTCTGGGGCCAACGTCCTGACTTTC CASTTGSSSGANVLTF
TRBJ1-5 . TRBV12-3/TRBV12-4 many TGTGCCAGCAGCCCGCAGGTCCGCAATCAGCCCCAGCATTTT CASSPQVRNQPQHF
TRBJ1-1 . TRBV11-2 many TGTGCCAGCAGCTTAGAAAGGGCCTCCGGGACCCCGAAAGAAGCTTTCTTT CASSLERASGTPKEAFF
TRBJ2-3 . TRBV29-1 medium-sized TGCAGCGGGGGGGCTGGAGATACGCAGTATTTT CSGGAGDTQYF
TRBJ1-5 . TRBV24-1 . TGTGCCGCCCAAGACGGACTAAATCAGCCCCAGCATTTT CAAQDGLNQPQHF
TRBJ2-1 . TRBV15 many TGTGCCACCAGCAGAGTAGGCGGGATCAATGAGCAGTTCTTC CATSRVGGINEQFF
TRBJ2-3 . TRBV21-1 many TGTGCCAGCAGCAAGGGAGCGGGGGGGCCGTCAGATACGCAGTATTTT CASSKGAGGPSDTQYF
TRBJ1-1 TRBD1 TRBV5-6 many TGTGCCAGCAGCTTGGAAGGGGGCGCGGTGAACACTGAAGCTTTCTTT CASSLEGGAVNTEAFF
TRBJ1-1 . TRBV12-2 many TGTGCAAGTCGCTCACAACGTTACACAGAGAGAAGGACTGAAGCTTTCTTT CASRSQRYTERRTEAFF
TRBJ2-2 . TRBV4-1 medium-sized TGCGCCAGCAGCCAAGGGGCGACCGGGGAGCTGTTTTTT CASSQGATGELFF
TRBJ2-3 TRBD1 TRBV20-1 many TGCAGAGGCCTGGGACAGGGGGCACCAGATACGCAGTATTTT CRGLGQGAPDTQYF
TRBJ2-5 . TRBV18 few TGTGCCAGCTCACTAGAGCTAGCCCACCCAGGGACCCAGTACTTC CASSLELAHPGTQYF
TRBJ2-3 . TRBV5-1 many TGCGCCAGCAACGACGGACTTGCCAGCACAGATACGCAGTATTTT CASNDGLASTDTQYF
TRBJ2-2 TRBD2 TRBV4-2 many TGTGCCAGCAGCCAAGAGGGAGGGCGCGGGGAGCTGTTTTTT CASSQEGGRGELFF
TRBJ2-5 TRBD1 TRBV20-1 many TGCAGTGCTTGGACAGGGGGAAAAGAGACCCAGTACTTC CSAWTGGKETQYF
TRBJ2-1 . TRBV28 few TGTGCCAGCAGTTTATTGGGGGGCACAATCAATGAGCAGTTCTTC CASSLLGGTINEQFF
TRBJ1-6 . TRBV6-6 . TGTGCCAGCAGTTACCCCCGGACAGTTAATTCACCCTTCCACTTT CASSYPRTVNSPFHF
TRBJ1-2 TRBD1 TRBV20-1 many TGCAGTGCCGCCGGGACAGGCGGTAACTATGGCTACACCTTC CSAAGTGGNYGYTF
TRBJ1-6 . TRBV28 many TGTGCCAGCAGTTTTTATGGAAATCATTCACCCCTCCACTTT CASSFYGNHSPLHF
TRBJ1-4 . TRBV20-1 many TGCAGTGCTAGCGAAGGGTGGGGGAATGAAAAACTGTTTTTT CSASEGWGNEKLFF
TRBJ2-1 . TRBV6-6 many TGTGCCAGCGAGGACAATGAGCAGTTCTTC CASEDNEQFF
TRBJ1-4 . TRBV30 many TGTGCCTGGAGTATCGGTCATACTAATGAAAAACTGTTTTTT CAWSIGHTNEKLFF
TRBJ2-4 TRBD2 TRBV10-3 many TGTGCCATCAGTGAGGCGGGGGGTACGGGAACGGTTGGGAACATTCAGTACTTC CAISEAGGTGTVGNIQYF
TRBJ2-2 TRBD2 TRBV28 many TGTGCCAGCAGTTTGGCAGGAGCGGGGAACGGGGAGCTGTTTTTT CASSLAGAGNGELFF
TRBJ2-1 TRBD1 TRBV19 many TGTGCCAGTAGTATGGGACAGGGGGGAGTCAATGAGCAGTTCTTC CASSMGQGGVNEQFF
TRBJ2-3 TRBD2 TRBV19 many TGTGCCAGTAGTATCGTCCTAGCGGGTAGCACAGATACGCAGTATTTT CASSIVLAGSTDTQYF
TRBJ2-3 . TRBV9 . TGTGCCAGCAGCTTAAGTGGCCCCCCGGTGGGGCAGTATTTT CASSLSGPPVGQYF
TRBJ2-1 . TRBV7-3 many TGTGCCAGCAGGTCGACAGGTCAAGGGAATGAGCAGTTCTTC CASRSTGQGNEQFF
TRBJ1-2 . TRBV24-1 few TGTGCCACCAGTGACCCCGGGAAGGCTAACTATGGCTACACCTTC CATSDPGKANYGYTF
TRBJ2-3 TRBD1 TRBV20-1 many TGCAGTGCCTGGACAGGGGACCCCACTAGCTCGAGCACAGATACGCAGTATTTT CSAWTGDPTSSSTDTQYF
TRBJ1-6 . TRBV27 many TGTGCCAGCAGTTTATCGAACTTGGGGAATTCACCCCTCCACTTT CASSLSNLGNSPLHF
TRBJ2-7 TRBD2 TRBV19 many TGTGCCAGTAGTATTTCAGCGGGAGGTACCTACGAGCAGTACTTC CASSISAGGTYEQYF
TRBJ1-1 TRBD1 TRBV11-1 medium-sized TGTGCCAGCAGCTTTGAGACAGGGCAGAACACTGAAGCTTTCTTT CASSFETGQNTEAFF
TRBJ2-3 TRBD2 TRBV10-1 few TGCGCCAGCAGTGCTAGCGGGAGGACAGATACGCAGTATTTT CASSASGRTDTQYF
TRBJ2-2 . TRBV19 medium-sized TGTGCCAGTAGTCCCAGGGGAACCACCGGGGAGCTGTTTTTT CASSPRGTTGELFF
TRBJ2-1 . TRBV2 few TGTGCCAGCAGTGAAGCGCGAGGGGGGGCCTACAATGAGCAGTTCTTC CASSEARGGAYNEQFF
TRBJ1-5 . TRBV7-8 . TGTGCCAGCAGCCCGGGACGCAATCAGCCCCAGCATTTT CASSPGRNQPQHF
TRBJ1-2 . TRBV5-1 many TGCGCCAGCAGCCTAGGTACATCGACCTATGGCTACACCTTC CASSLGTSTYGYTF
TRBJ2-2 . TRBV12-3/TRBV12-4 few TGTGCCAGCAGTCCCTCAGTCACGAACACCGGGGAGCTGTTTTTT CASSPSVTNTGELFF